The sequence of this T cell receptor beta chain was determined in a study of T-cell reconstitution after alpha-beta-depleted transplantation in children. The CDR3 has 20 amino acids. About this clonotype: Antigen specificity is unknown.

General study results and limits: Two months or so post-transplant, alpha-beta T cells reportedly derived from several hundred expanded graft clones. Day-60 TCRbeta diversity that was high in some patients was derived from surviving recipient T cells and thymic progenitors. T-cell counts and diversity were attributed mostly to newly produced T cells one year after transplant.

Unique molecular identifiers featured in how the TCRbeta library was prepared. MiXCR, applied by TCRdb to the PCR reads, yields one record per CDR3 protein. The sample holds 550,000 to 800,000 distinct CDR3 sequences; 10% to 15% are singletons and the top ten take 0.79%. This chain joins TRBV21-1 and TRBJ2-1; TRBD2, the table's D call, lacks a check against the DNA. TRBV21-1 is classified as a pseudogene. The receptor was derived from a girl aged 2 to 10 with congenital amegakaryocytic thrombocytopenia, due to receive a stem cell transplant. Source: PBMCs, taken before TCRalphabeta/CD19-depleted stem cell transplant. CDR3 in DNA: TGTGCCAGCAGCAACCCCTTGCCTAGCGGGAGGTTGTCCTCCTACAATGAGCAGTTCTTC. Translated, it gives CASSNPLPSGRLSSYNEQFF.